Detailed here is one T cell receptor beta chain. The antigen remains undetermined. The data are from a study of CXCR3-negative and CXCR3-positive naive CD8 T cells. Overall study: Sequencing yielded 120 million to 150 million TRB reads, roughly 1.5 +/- 0.3 million per library. General observations from the study: High diversity, comparable across both naive subsets, contrasted with much lower diversity in memory CD8+ cells. Naive CXCR3-positive cells had TRB CDR3s more hydrophobic than those of CXCR3-negative naive cells.

Those CD8+ T cells considered naive were CD45RO-CCR7+CD27+CD95-. Germline-derived CDR1 and CDR2 are MDHEN and SYDVKM. CDR3 length: 15 residues. Preparation of TRB cDNA libraries relied on 5' RACE carrying UMI labels. TCRdb re-called the 5' RACE reads; every CDR3 protein appears as one record, without DNA. In total, the table holds 70,000 to 95,000 distinct CDR3 sequences. Material for sequencing was naive CXCR3- CD8+ T cells from blood. Subset in this sample: CD45RO-CCR7+CD27+CD95- naive CD8+ T cells lacking CXCR3 (TNR3-). The receptor was isolated from a human donor in good health. Some clones in this sample may be carry-over from other donors' samples. The chain is built from TRBV28 and TRBJ1-2; the D call of TRBD1 rests on TCRdb alone, since no DNA is present to check it. CDR3 sequence reads: CASSVTGGANYGYTF.